Listed below are T cell receptor beta chains from one sample, sequenced in a study of control samples from healthy donors and cancer patients. Measured with immunoSEQ multiplex PCR; TCRdb has only the in-frame clones, and not every one. In the table there are 110,000 or so clones, 89% of which are singletons. Sequencing was carried out using blood. The receptors stem from a man between 50 and 59 years old in good health. The CDR3 runs from the conserved cysteine through the conserved F or W. Each record gives: D gene, V gene, J gene, clone size, CDR3 DNA, CDR3 protein. The D gene is left open where the match is weak. Part of the rows lack a size; the others show once, few, many or a class for expanded clones.

.	TRBV7-6	TRBJ1-1	.	TGTGCCAGCAGCTCCTCTAGGGGAAATGAAGCTTTCTTT	CASSSSRGNEAFF
.	TRBV29-1	TRBJ1-2	.	TGCAGCGTTGAAAGTAGGGAGGGCTACACCTTC	CSVESREGYTF
TRBD1	TRBV6-5	TRBJ1-2	.	TGTGCCAGCGGGGGACAGGGAGTTACCTATGGCTACACCTTC	CASGGQGVTYGYTF
.	TRBV10-3	TRBJ1-5	.	TGTGCCATCAGTGAGTCTTCGGGGGGCGGCAATCAGCCCCAGCATTTT	CAISESSGGGNQPQHF
TRBD2	TRBV7-2	TRBJ2-7	.	TGTGCCAGCAGCTTAATGGGAGCGGGGGGCTCCGAGCAGTACTTC	CASSLMGAGGSEQYF
.	TRBV4-1	TRBJ1-5	.	TGCGCCAGCAGCCAAGAGCCCCTAGGCAATCAGCCCCAGCATTTT	CASSQEPLGNQPQHF
.	TRBV11-2	TRBJ2-7	.	TGTGCCAGCAGCCCAACAGGGTACGAGCAGTACTTC	CASSPTGYEQYF
.	TRBV5-1	TRBJ1-1	.	TGCGCCAGCAGCCCCGAGACCGTCCGACAGAAAAGAGAAGCTTTCTTT	CASSPETVRQKREAFF
.	TRBV18	TRBJ2-5	.	TGTGCCAGCTCACCACCGCCCCGGGACGGTGGTGAGACCCAGTACTTC	CASSPPPRDGGETQYF
.	TRBV6-5	TRBJ1-1	.	TGTGCCAGCAGTTCCTCAGGGGTGGATACTGAAGCTTTCTTT	CASSSSGVDTEAFF
TRBD1	TRBV4-1	TRBJ2-7	few	TGCGCCAGCAGCCAAAGGACAGGGGGAGACTACGAGCAGTACTTC	CASSQRTGGDYEQYF
.	TRBV5-1	TRBJ2-2	.	TGCGCCAGCAGCTTGGAAGCGAACACCGGGGAGCTGTTTTTT	CASSLEANTGELFF
.	TRBV19	TRBJ1-6	.	TGTGCCAGTAGTAGTATTAATTCACCCCTCCACTTT	CASSSINSPLHF
.	TRBV7-8	TRBJ2-7	.	TGTGCCAGCAGCCCAGGGAGCGAGCAGTACTTC	CASSPGSEQYF
.	TRBV6-2/TRBV6-3	TRBJ2-2	.	TGTGCCAGCAGTTACATCACAGGCCACGGGGAGCTGTTTTTT	CASSYITGHGELFF
TRBD1	TRBV18	TRBJ1-4	once	TGTGCCAGCTCACCTCGGGGCACCCAGGGGGCAACTAATGAAAAACTGTTTTTT	CASSPRGTQGATNEKLFF
TRBD1	TRBV2	TRBJ2-2	.	TGTGCCAGCAGGGGGAGGACAGGGAGCGGGGAGCTGTTTTTT	CASRGRTGSGELFF
.	TRBV7-2	TRBJ2-3	.	TGTGCCAGCAGCCCCTCAGTAGGTTCAGATACGCAGTATTTT	CASSPSVGSDTQYF
.	TRBV28	TRBJ1-6	.	TGTGCCAGCAGTTTTGCAACCGGGACTAGGAATCCGAGTTCACCCCTCCACTTT	CASSFATGTRNPSSPLHF
.	TRBV7-9	TRBJ2-7	.	TGTGCCAGCAGCCCGATATCGCGGGGGCCGGACGAGCAGTACTTC	CASSPISRGPDEQYF
.	TRBV6-5	TRBJ1-3	.	TGTGCCAGCAGTACCAGGGGCTCTGGAAACACCATATATTTT	CASSTRGSGNTIYF
.	TRBV6-5	TRBJ1-1	.	TGTGCCAGCAGTTACACTGGCAAGGAAGCTTTCTTT	CASSYTGKEAFF